This T cell receptor beta chain is drawn from a study of blood T cell repertoires in COVID-19. Study summary: Sites across the United States, Italy and Spain contributed samples from acute and convalescent COVID-19.

This clone has a single count. The data were produced by immunoSEQ multiplex PCR, yet TCRdb's version contains in-frame clones alone and is incomplete. The sample includes 140,000 or so clones, roughly 87% of them seen just once. V lost 1 base and J lost 7, with 7 bases in between. The CDR3 totals 12 residues. This chain uses TRBV12-3 or TRBV12-4 with TRBJ1-1; D not certain. The sequence came from a human donor in a cohort sampled during active COVID-19. Sequenced input: peripheral blood. This CDR3 is CASSLVPSEAFF. Written as DNA, the CDR3 is TGTGCCAGCAGTTTAGTACCGAGTGAAGCTTTCTTT.